These T cell receptor beta chains were read from a single sample in a study of beta chain features in type 1 diabetes. Here immunoSEQ multiplex PCR was the method, and the copy in TCRdb shows in-frame clones only, minus some. The sample contains about 190,000 clones, 6.5% to 8.5% of which appear only once. Input material: central memory CD4+ T cells from blood. Receptor source: a man between 18 and 29 years old with type 1 diabetes. CDR3s include the opening cysteine and the closing phenylalanine or tryptophan. The D gene is left open where the match is weak. Expanded clones are given a class, and other clones once, few, many or no size at all.

clone size,V gene,D gene,J gene,CDR3 protein,CDR3 DNA
many,TRBV5-4,.,TRBJ2-1,CASSLDQGVREQFF,TGTGCCAGCAGCTTGGATCAGGGTGTTAGGGAGCAGTTCTTC
few,TRBV27,.,TRBJ2-1,CASSPRLGNSYNEQFF,TGTGCCAGCAGTCCCCGACTGGGTAATTCCTACAATGAGCAGTTCTTC
.,TRBV15,TRBD1,TRBJ1-2,CATSRAPGQGAYGYTF,TGTGCCACCAGCAGAGCACCGGGACAGGGGGCCTATGGCTACACCTTC
.,TRBV5-4,TRBD2,TRBJ2-3,CASSGGLAGVDTQYF,TGTGCCAGCAGCGGGGGACTAGCGGGGGTGGATACGCAGTATTTT
few,TRBV19,.,TRBJ2-2,CASTQAGTNTGELFF,TGTGCCAGTACCCAAGCAGGGACGAACACCGGGGAGCTGTTTTTT
many,TRBV30,.,TRBJ1-3,CAWSVNGRNTIYF,TGTGCCTGGAGTGTAAACGGTAGAAACACCATATATTTT
few,TRBV11-2,TRBD2,TRBJ2-1,CASSLAGGSYNEQFF,TGTGCCAGCAGCTTAGCCGGGGGGTCCTACAATGAGCAGTTCTTC
few,TRBV27,.,TRBJ2-3,CASSLASGLGSDTQYF,TGTGCCAGCAGTTTAGCATCGGGGTTGGGTTCAGATACGCAGTATTTT
few,TRBV15,TRBD2,TRBJ2-1,CATSREAGDNEQFF,TGTGCCACCAGCAGAGAAGCGGGGGACAATGAGCAGTTCTTC
.,TRBV7-8,TRBD2,TRBJ2-2,CASSPALSGAQRELFF,TGTGCCAGCAGCCCCGCCCTAAGCGGGGCCCAGCGGGAGCTGTTTTTT
many,TRBV15,TRBD1,TRBJ2-3,CATRRQGALDTQYF,TGTGCCACCAGGAGACAGGGGGCTTTGGATACGCAGTATTTT
few,TRBV5-1,TRBD2,TRBJ2-1,CASSLALTSVNDEQFF,TGCGCCAGCAGCTTGGCCTTGACTAGCGTAAATGATGAGCAGTTCTTC
few,TRBV29-1,TRBD2,TRBJ2-3,CSVGLAGSTDTQYF,TGCAGCGTCGGACTAGCGGGAAGCACAGATACGCAGTATTTT